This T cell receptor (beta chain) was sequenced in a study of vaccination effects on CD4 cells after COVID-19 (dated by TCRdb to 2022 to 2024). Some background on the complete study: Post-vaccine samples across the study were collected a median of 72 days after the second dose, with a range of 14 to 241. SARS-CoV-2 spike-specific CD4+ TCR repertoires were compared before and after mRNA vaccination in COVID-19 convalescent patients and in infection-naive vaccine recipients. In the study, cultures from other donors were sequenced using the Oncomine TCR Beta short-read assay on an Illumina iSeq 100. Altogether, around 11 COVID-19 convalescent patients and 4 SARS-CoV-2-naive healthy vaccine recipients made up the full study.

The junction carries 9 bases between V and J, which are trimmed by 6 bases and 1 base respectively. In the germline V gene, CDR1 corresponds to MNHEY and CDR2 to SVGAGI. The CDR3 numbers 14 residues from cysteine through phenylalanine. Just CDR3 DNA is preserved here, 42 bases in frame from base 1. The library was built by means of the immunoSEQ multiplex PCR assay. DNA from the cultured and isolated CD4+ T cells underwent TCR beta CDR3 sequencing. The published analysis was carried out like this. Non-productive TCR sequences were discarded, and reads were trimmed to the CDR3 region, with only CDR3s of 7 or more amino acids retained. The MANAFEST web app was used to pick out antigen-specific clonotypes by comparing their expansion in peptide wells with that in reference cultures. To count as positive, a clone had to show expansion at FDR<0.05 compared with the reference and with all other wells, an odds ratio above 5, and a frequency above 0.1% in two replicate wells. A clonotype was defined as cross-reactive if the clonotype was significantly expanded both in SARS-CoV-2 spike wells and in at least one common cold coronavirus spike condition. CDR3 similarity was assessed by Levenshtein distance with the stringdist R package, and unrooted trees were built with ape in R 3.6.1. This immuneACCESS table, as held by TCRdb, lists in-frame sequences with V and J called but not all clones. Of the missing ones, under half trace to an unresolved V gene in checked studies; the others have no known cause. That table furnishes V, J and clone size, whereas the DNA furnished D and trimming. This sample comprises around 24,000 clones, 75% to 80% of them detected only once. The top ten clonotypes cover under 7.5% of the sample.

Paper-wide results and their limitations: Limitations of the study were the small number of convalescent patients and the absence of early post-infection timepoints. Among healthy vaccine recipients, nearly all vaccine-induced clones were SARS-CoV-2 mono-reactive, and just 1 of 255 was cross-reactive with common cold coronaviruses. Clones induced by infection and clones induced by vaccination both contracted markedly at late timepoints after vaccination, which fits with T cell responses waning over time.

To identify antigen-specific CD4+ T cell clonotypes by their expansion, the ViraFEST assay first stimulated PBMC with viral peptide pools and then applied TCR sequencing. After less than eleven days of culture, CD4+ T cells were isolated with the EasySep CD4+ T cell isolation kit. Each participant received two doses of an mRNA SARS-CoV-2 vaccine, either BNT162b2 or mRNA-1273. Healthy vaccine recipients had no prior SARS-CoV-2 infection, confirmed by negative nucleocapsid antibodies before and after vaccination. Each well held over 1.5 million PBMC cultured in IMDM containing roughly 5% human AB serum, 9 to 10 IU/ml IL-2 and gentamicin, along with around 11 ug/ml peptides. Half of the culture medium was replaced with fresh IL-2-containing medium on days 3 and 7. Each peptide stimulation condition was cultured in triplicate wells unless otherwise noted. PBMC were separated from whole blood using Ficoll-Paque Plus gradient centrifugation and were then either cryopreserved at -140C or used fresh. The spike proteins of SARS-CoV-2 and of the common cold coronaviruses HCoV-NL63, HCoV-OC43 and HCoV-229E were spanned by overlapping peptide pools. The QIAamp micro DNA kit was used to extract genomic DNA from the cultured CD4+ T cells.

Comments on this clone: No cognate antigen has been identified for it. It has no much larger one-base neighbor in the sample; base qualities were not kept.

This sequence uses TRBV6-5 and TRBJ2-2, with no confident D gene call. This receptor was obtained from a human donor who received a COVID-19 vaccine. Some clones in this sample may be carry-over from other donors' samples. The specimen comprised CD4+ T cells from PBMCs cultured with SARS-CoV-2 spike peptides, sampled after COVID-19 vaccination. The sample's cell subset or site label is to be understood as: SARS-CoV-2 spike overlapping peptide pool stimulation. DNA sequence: TGTGCCAGCAGAGGAAGGGTGAACACCGGGGAGCTGTTTTTT. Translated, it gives CASRGRVNTGELFF.